This TCR beta chain originates from a study of glioma-infiltrating T cells. General study findings and limits: Very few CDR3 sequences were shared between tissue and blood. Gliomas, especially low-grade, showed above-expected tissue-blood divergence; non-neoplastic patients showed below.

This clonotype was seen at least ten times. Its antigen is undetermined. Using RNA template, CDR3s of TCR alpha and beta were amplified with iRepertoire arm-PCR. One-step reverse transcription and amplification started from around 100-400 ng of tissue mRNA or PBMC total RNA. One entry per CDR3 protein results from TCRdb running MiXCR on the multiplex PCR reads. Here the sample spans about 89,000 distinct CDR3 sequences, under 30% being singletons. The V end was cut by 5 bases, the J end by 2 bases, with 15 bases between. This CDR3 is 15 amino acids long. The germline CDR1 and CDR2 sequences are MNHNS and SASEGT.

The sequence was collected from a human donor with low-grade glioma or glioblastoma, undergoing nonglioma brain surgery, or in good health (not recorded which). The sequenced material came from glioma tissue, nonneoplastic brain tissue, or PBMCs (not recorded which). This chain links TRBV6-1 with TRBJ1-1; D is unresolved. CDR3 amino acids: CASSPPSGRNTEAFF. DNA for the CDR3: TGTGCCAGCAGTCCCCCGTCCGGGAGAAACACTGAAGCTTTCTTT.